A selection of T cell receptor beta chains follows, all from one sample in a study of blood T cell repertoires in COVID-19. This table comes from immunoSEQ multiplex PCR, and its TCRdb copy is limited to in-frame clones, with some not included. The data contain approximately 140,000 clones, about 86% of them singletons. Source material: PBMCs or T cells enriched from blood (not recorded which). These receptors were obtained from a woman in her fifties or sixties who had recovered from COVID-19. CDR3s include the opening cysteine and the closing phenylalanine or tryptophan. The D gene is left open where the match is weak. Some rows have no size entry. The others give once, few or many, or a class for an expanded clone.

cdr3_aa | cdr3_nt | j_call | v_call | clone_size | d_call
CASSLGQVSNQPQHF | TGTGCCAGCAGCTTGGGACAGGTCAGCAATCAGCCCCAGCATTTT | TRBJ1-5 | TRBV7-2 | - | TRBD1
CASRTGGATNEKLFF | TGTGCCAGCAGGACAGGGGGCGCAACTAATGAAAAACTGTTTTTT | TRBJ1-4 | TRBV28 | - | TRBD1
CASSKGQGADEQYF | TGTGCCAGTAGTAAGGGACAGGGGGCAGACGAGCAGTACTTC | TRBJ2-7 | TRBV19 | - | TRBD1
CASSYSGASGTGELFF | TGTGCCAGCAGTTACTCGGGGGCTAGCGGAACCGGGGAGCTGTTTTTT | TRBJ2-2 | TRBV6-6 | - | -
CASSEGASRDRKDGYTF | TGTGCCAGCAGTGAAGGGGCGTCCCGGGACAGGAAGGATGGCTACACCTTC | TRBJ1-2 | TRBV25-1 | - | TRBD1
CASSPNRGSEKLFF | TGTGCCAGCAGTCCTAACAGGGGCAGTGAAAAACTGTTTTTT | TRBJ1-4 | TRBV6-5 | - | TRBD1
CASSATSGDEQYF | TGTGCCAGTAGCGCGACTAGCGGGGACGAGCAGTACTTC | TRBJ2-7 | TRBV19 | - | TRBD2
CASSNDGVLYGYTF | TGTGCCAGCAGTAACGACGGGGTTCTATATGGCTACACCTTC | TRBJ1-2 | TRBV6-5 | - | -
CASGEQGALTYEQYF | TGTGCCAGCGGGGAACAGGGGGCGCTTACCTACGAGCAGTACTTC | TRBJ2-7 | TRBV2 | few | TRBD1
CASSTGPTLNYGYTF | TGTGCCAGCAGTACAGGACCGACCCTTAACTATGGCTACACCTTC | TRBJ1-2 | TRBV6-5 | - | -
CASSNGDRDNTGELFF | TGTGCCAGCAGCAATGGGGACAGGGATAACACCGGGGAGCTGTTTTTT | TRBJ2-2 | TRBV4-2 | - | TRBD1
CASSPDPGLPLDEQYF | TGCGCCAGCAGCCCAGATCCGGGACTCCCTTTGGACGAGCAGTACTTC | TRBJ2-7 | TRBV5-1 | - | -
CASSSWTGMRNTIYF | TGTGCCAGCAGTTCTTGGACAGGAATGAGAAACACCATATATTTT | TRBJ1-3 | TRBV9 | few | TRBD1
CASSIGGGAANEKLFF | TGTGCCAGTAGTATTGGAGGGGGGGCTGCTAATGAAAAACTGTTTTTT | TRBJ1-4 | TRBV19 | - | -
CATSGEQGVYNEQFF | TGTGCCACCTCAGGGGAACAGGGGGTCTACAATGAGCAGTTCTTC | TRBJ2-1 | TRBV2 | - | TRBD1
CASSHSGSSGNTIYF | TGTGCCAGCAGCCACTCAGGATCCTCTGGAAACACCATATATTTT | TRBJ1-3 | TRBV14 | - | -
CASSHRILYEQYF | TGTGCCAGCAGCCACCGAATACTCTACGAGCAGTACTTC | TRBJ2-7 | TRBV3-1/TRBV3-2 | - | -
CASTREGGTGELFF | TGTGCCAGCACTAGAGAGGGCGGCACCGGGGAGCTGTTTTTT | TRBJ2-2 | TRBV3-1/TRBV3-2 | - | -
CASSGNREGEQYF | TGTGCCAGCAGCGGAAACAGGGAGGGAGAGCAGTACTTC | TRBJ2-7 | TRBV11-3 | - | -
CASSLAGGYEQYF | TGTGCCAGCAGCTTGGCGGGGGGCTACGAGCAGTACTTC | TRBJ2-7 | TRBV7-9 | - | TRBD2
CASSAWGGAGTGGTGELFF | TGTGCCAGCAGTGCCTGGGGAGGAGCGGGGACAGGTGGCACCGGGGAGCTGTTTTTT | TRBJ2-2 | TRBV2 | - | -
CASRSPSSGGPPYEQYF | TGTGCCAGCAGGTCCCCCAGCTCAGGGGGGCCTCCCTACGAGCAGTACTTC | TRBJ2-7 | TRBV27 | once | -
CATSTDRGREKLFF | TGTGCCACCAGTACCGACAGGGGTCGTGAAAAACTGTTTTTT | TRBJ1-4 | TRBV15 | - | TRBD1
CASSEDSTTDTQYF | TGTGCCAGCAGCGAGGACTCAACCACAGATACGCAGTATTTT | TRBJ2-3 | TRBV9 | - | -
CASSFSGEQGDEQFF | TGTGCCAGCAGCTTCAGCGGGGAACAGGGGGATGAGCAGTTCTTC | TRBJ2-1 | TRBV9 | - | -
CASSPQDEKLFF | TGTGCCAGTAGCCCCCAGGATGAAAAACTGTTTTTT | TRBJ1-4 | TRBV19 | - | -